Each of the 24 T cell receptor beta chains below was sequenced from the same sample in a study of T cells in localized non-small cell lung cancer. Profiled with immunoSEQ multiplex PCR; TCRdb holds only in-frame clones, not every one. The data contain fewer than 25,000 clones, roughly 90% of them singletons. Material: PBMCs, obtained before any cancer treatment. The receptors stem from a man aged 40 to 70 with stage II lung adenocarcinoma.

The chain carries TRBV5-1 and TRBJ2-7, with TRBD1 identical over 9 bases. Looked up from germline, CDR1 is SGHRS and CDR2 is YFSETQ. V gave up 0 bases and J gave up 4 bases; unmatched junction bases: 5. This CDR3 region has 15 residues. For the CDR3, the DNA is TGCGCCAGCAGCTTGGACAGGGGGCATTGGTACGAGCAGTACTTC. Translation gives CASSLDRGHWYEQYF.

V usage is TRBV7-3 and J usage is TRBJ2-2; no clear D. Germline lookup yields CDR1 SGHTA and CDR2 FQGTGA. The CDR3 spans 16 residues. V gave up 0 bases and J gave up 4 bases, with 12 bases separating them. The DNA of the CDR3 is TGTGCCAGCAGCTTAACACCTCAAAAGGGCACCGGGGAGCTGTTTTTT. As protein: CASSLTPQKGTGELFF. Combining the CDR3 with reference TRBV7-3 and TRBJ2-2 gives the whole variable domain GAGVSQTPSNKVTEKGKYVELRCDPISGHTALYWYRQSLGQGPEFLIYFQGTGAADDSGLPNDRFFAVRPEGSVSTLKIQRTERGDSAVYLCASSLTPQKGTGELFFGEGSRLTVL.

This clone was detected only once. This sequence joins TRBV6-4 and TRBJ1-1; tentative D call: TRBD1 (5 bases). With 2 bases removed from V and 4 bases from J, the gap between germline ends came to 14 bases. There are 15 residues in the CDR3. Germline CDR1 and CDR2: MRHNA and SNTAGT. The CDR3 here is CASSDTGQGITEAFF. The CDR3 DNA sequence: TGTGCCAGCAGTGACACCGGGCAGGGAATCACTGAAGCTTTCTTT.

The gene calls are TRBV30 and TRBJ2-2, with D perhaps matching TRBD1 (6 bases). Trimming stripped 5 bases from V and 7 bases from J, with 23 bases between. CDR3 length equals 16 residues. Germline-derived CDR1 and CDR2 are GTSNPN and SVGIG (reference sequence). The CDR3 is CAWGPQGHRWGGELFF. CDR3 nucleotide sequence: TGTGCCTGGGGGCCCCAGGGACACCGGTGGGGCGGGGAGCTGTTTTTT.

V gene TRBV7-2 combines with J gene TRBJ1-1; D remains unclear. The V gene lost 1 base and the J gene lost 4 bases, with 10 bases spanning the gap. The V gene's germline CDR1 is SGHTA and CDR2 FQGNSA. The CDR3 has 14 residues. In DNA, the CDR3 is TGTGCCAGCAGCTTAGTGGGAGGTCCCACTGAAGCTTTCTTT. This gives the protein CASSLVGGPTEAFF.

The chain combines TRBV6-5 with TRBJ2-2, with no clear D. Trimming left V 5 bases short and J 5 bases short, with 9 bases between. The CDR3 is made up of 13 amino acids. Germline V gene sequence: CDR1 MNHEY, CDR2 SVGAGI. The CDR3 sequence: CASSGKTTGELFF. The CDR3 DNA reads as TGTGCCAGCAGTGGCAAGACAACCGGGGAGCTGTTTTTT.

CDR3 DNA sequence: TGCAGTGCTACCGGGGGTGAGCAGTTCTTC. Its protein product is CSATGGEQFF. The chain recombines TRBV20-1 with TRBJ2-1; the D gene is possibly TRBD2 (6 bases). Germline loops: CDR1 DFQATT, CDR2 SNEGSKA (reference sequence). V lost 4 bases, J lost 9 bases, and 7 bases lay in between. This CDR3 is 10 amino acids long.

J is TRBJ1-1 and V is TRBV6-5; a weak D match, TRBD1 (6 bases). Trimming cost V 8 bases and J 1 base, with 11 bases left between them. The CDR3 totals 13 residues. The germline CDR1 and CDR2 sequences are MNHEY and SVGAGI. The CDR3 DNA follows: TGTGCCAGCGCGGGACAAACGAACACTGAAGCTTTCTTT. Translation gives CASAGQTNTEAFF.

The count of this clone is one. The chain combines TRBV10-1 with TRBJ1-1; a possible D gene is TRBD1 (5 bases). The ends were cut back, 7 bases at V and 1 base at J, with 10 bases in the middle. The germline V gene has CDR1 WNHNN and CDR2 SYGVQD (reference sequence). CDR3 size: 13 residues. CDR3 nucleotides: TGCGCCAGCAAAGGGGAGTCGAACACTGAAGCTTTCTTT. This encodes CASKGESNTEAFF.

The rearrangement uses TRBV21-1 and TRBJ2-3; the table's D call of TRBD2 was not tested on the DNA. TRBV21-1 is a recognized pseudogene. The CDR3 consists of 18 residues. The CDR3 nucleotides are TGTGCCAGCAGCAATTCGACCGGGACTAGCGGGGGGTCTGATACGCAGTATTTT. Translation gives CASSNSTGTSGGSDTQYF.

J is TRBJ1-2 and V is TRBV6-5; D is possibly TRBD1 (5 bases). In germline, CDR1 is MNHEY, CDR2 SVGAGI. The CDR3 sequence is 14 residues long. V was clipped by 0 bases and J by 4 bases, with 9 bases between them. The DNA of the CDR3 is TGTGCCAGCAGTTACTCGACTGGGACCTATGGCTACACCTTC. Translation gives CASSYSTGTYGYTF.

The chain employs TRBV27 and TRBJ1-1, with 9 nucleotides matching TRBD1. Unmatched junction bases numbered 12, after V lost 4 bases and J lost 0 bases. CDR1 is MNHEY and CDR2 is SMNVEV in the germline V gene (reference sequence). The CDR3 consists of 18 residues. The CDR3 nucleotides read TGTGCCAGCAGTTCGGACCCGGGACAGGGTATAATGAACACTGAAGCTTTCTTT. It encodes CASSSDPGQGIMNTEAFF.

V gene TRBV19 combines with J gene TRBJ2-1, with 7 bases aligning to TRBD1. The junction had 9 bases not matched to a gene; V was cut back by 6 bases and J by 7 bases. The germline V gene has CDR1 LNHDA and CDR2 SQIVND (reference sequence). This CDR3 has 14 residues. CDR3 DNA sequence: TGTGCCAGTAGCCCCAGGTACAGGGGAAATGAGCAGTTCTTC. It yields the protein CASSPRYRGNEQFF.

The rearrangement uses TRBV29-1 and TRBJ2-7; no reliable D call. V was trimmed by 6 bases and J by 6 bases, leaving 12 bases between them. CDR3 length: 11 residues. Germline CDR1 is SQVTM and CDR2 is ANQGSEA. For the CDR3, the DNA is TGCAGCGTGGCGAGCGCCCTCGAGCAGTACTTC. Amino acid sequence: CSVASALEQYF.

This clone has a single count. The chain joins TRBV5-1 to TRBJ1-2, with unresolved D. There are 11 residues in the CDR3. V was shortened by 2 bases and J by 7 bases, with 6 bases between the two germline ends. Germline V gene sequence: CDR1 SGHRS, CDR2 YFSETQ. CDR3 sequence reads: CASSLDGGYTF. The CDR3 bases are TGCGCCAGCAGCTTAGATGGTGGCTACACCTTC.

The chain recombines TRBV28 with TRBJ1-1, with D hard to call. With 5 bases removed from V and 2 bases from J, the gap between germline ends came to 6 bases. CDR1 and CDR2 from the germline V gene are MDHEN and SYDVKM. The CDR3 is 12 residues long. The chain's CDR3 is CASSPFNTEAFF. CDR3 sequence (DNA): TGTGCCAGCAGTCCCTTTAACACTGAAGCTTTCTTT.

The chain employs TRBV2 and TRBJ2-1; no clear D gene. Trimming stripped 0 bases from V and 7 bases from J, with 7 bases between. CDR1 and CDR2 (germline): SNHLY, FYNNEI. This CDR3 has 13 amino acids. For the CDR3, the DNA is TGTGCCAGCAGTGAAGCAGGACGTAATGAGCAGTTCTTC. It encodes CASSEAGRNEQFF.

The J gene is TRBJ2-4, the V gene TRBV6-1; the match to TRBD2 covers 14 bases. The CDR3 is 15 residues long. CDR1 MNHNS and CDR2 SASEGT come from the germline V gene. The V and J ends lost 7 bases and 5 bases, in that order; junction bases with no gene match: 4. As DNA, the CDR3 is TGTGCCAGCATTCGACTAGCGGGAGGGGAAAACATTCAGTACTTC. This translates into CASIRLAGGENIQYF.

V usage is TRBV6-1 and J usage is TRBJ1-4; maybe TRBD1 (5 bases). CDR1 and CDR2 (germline): MNHNS, SASEGT. This CDR3 has 13 amino acids. The V end lost 6 bases, the J end lost 3 bases, and 8 bases lay between the germline ends. As DNA, the CDR3 is TGTGCCAGCAGGGGGGGGGCTAATGAAAAACTGTTTTTT. Residues: CASRGGANEKLFF.

The chain couples TRBV6-5 to TRBJ2-3; 8 nucleotides agree with TRBD2. Germline loops: CDR1 MNHEY, CDR2 SVGAGI. The V gene end was trimmed by 7 bases and the J gene end by 6 bases; junction bases not matched to a gene: 9. The CDR3 has 14 residues. This CDR3 is CASNRGGSSDTQYF. The CDR3 DNA follows: TGTGCCAGCAATCGGGGGGGTAGCTCGGATACGCAGTATTTT.

This chain's CDR3 is CASSLGGKTYSGNTIYF. CDR3 sequence (DNA): TGCGCCAGCAGCCTCGGCGGCAAGACCTACTCTGGAAACACCATATATTTT. The rearrangement links TRBV4-1 to TRBJ1-3; D ambiguous. This CDR3 has 17 residues. V was pared by 4 bases and J by 0 bases, with 16 bases between. In germline, CDR1 is MGHRA, CDR2 YSYEKL.

This clone appeared once. J is TRBJ1-5 and V is TRBV5-5; D not certain. Germline V CDR1 and CDR2: SGHKS, YYEKEE (reference sequence). Between the trimmed V and J ends, which lost 4 bases and 6 bases, there was a span of 11 bases. The CDR3 is 13 amino acids. This CDR3 reads CASSPPSGQPQHF. Written as DNA, the CDR3 is TGTGCCAGCAGCCCCCCTTCCGGTCAGCCCCAGCATTTT.

The CDR3 loop reads CASSRQGRGNQPQHF. The CDR3 DNA sequence: TGTGCCAGCAGCCGTCAGGGGAGGGGCAATCAGCCCCAGCATTTT. This chain connects TRBV7-9 to TRBJ1-5, with D possibly matching TRBD1 (6 bases). The CDR3 is 15 amino acids. The germline V gene has CDR1 SEHNR and CDR2 FQNEAQ (reference sequence). V was shortened by 5 bases and J by 2 bases, with 13 bases between the two germline ends. Variable domain in full (rest from reference TRBV7-9 and TRBJ1-5): DTGVSQNPRHKITKRGQNVTFRCDPISEHNRLYWYRQTLGQGPEFLTYFQNEAQLEKSRLLSDRFSAERPKGSFSTLEIQRTEQGDSAMYLCASSRQGRGNQPQHFGDGTRLSIL.

The chain employs TRBV6-5 and TRBJ2-7; TRBD1 aligns across 9 bases. Germline V CDR1 and CDR2: MNHEY, SVGAGI. Trimming removed 5 bases from V and 0 bases from J; junction bases left unmatched: 5. There are 15 residues in the CDR3. CDR3 loop: CASSQTGGPSYEQYF. CDR3 coding DNA: TGTGCCAGCAGTCAGACAGGGGGTCCCTCCTACGAGCAGTACTTC.